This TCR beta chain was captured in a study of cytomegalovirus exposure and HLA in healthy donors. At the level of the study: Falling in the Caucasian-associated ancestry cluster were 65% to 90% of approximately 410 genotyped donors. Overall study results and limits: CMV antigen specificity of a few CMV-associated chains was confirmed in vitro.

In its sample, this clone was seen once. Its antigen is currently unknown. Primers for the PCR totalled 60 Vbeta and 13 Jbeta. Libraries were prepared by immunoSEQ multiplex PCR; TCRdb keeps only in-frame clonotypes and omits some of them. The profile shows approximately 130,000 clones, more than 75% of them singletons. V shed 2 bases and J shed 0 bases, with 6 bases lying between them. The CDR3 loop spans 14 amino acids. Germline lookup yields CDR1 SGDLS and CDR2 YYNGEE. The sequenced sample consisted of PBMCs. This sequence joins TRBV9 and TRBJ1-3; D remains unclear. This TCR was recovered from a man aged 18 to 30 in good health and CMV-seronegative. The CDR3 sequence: CASSVSPSGNTIYF. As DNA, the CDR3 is TGTGCCAGCAGCGTCTCCCCCTCTGGAAACACCATATATTTT.